Following are 32 T cell receptor beta chains from one sample sequenced in a study of early stage breast cancer tumors. The data were produced by immunoSEQ multiplex PCR, yet TCRdb's version contains in-frame clones alone and is incomplete. The table lists 50,000 to 65,000 clones, about three quarters of them singletons. The material sequenced was blood. These receptors were taken from a person in their thirties with breast cancer.

A single count supports this clone. The V and J genes are TRBV2 and TRBJ1-1; D is possibly TRBD1 (5 bases). This CDR3 spans 14 amino acids. Germline V lookup: CDR1 SNHLY, CDR2 FYNNEI. V was pared by 2 bases and J by 1 base, with 8 bases between. The chain's CDR3 is CASSERGGNTEAFF. For the CDR3, the DNA is TGTGCCAGCAGTGAACGCGGGGGGAACACTGAAGCTTTCTTT. The full variable domain, in which reference TRBV2 and TRBJ1-1 provide the parts outside the CDR3, is EPEVTQTPSHQVTQMGQEVILRCVPISNHLYFYWYRQILGQKVEFLVSFYNNEISEKSEIFDDQFSVERPDGSNFTLKIRSTKLEDSAMYFCASSERGGNTEAFFGQGTRLTVV.

V gene TRBV7-2 combines with J gene TRBJ1-3, with D unresolved. Per germline, CDR1 SGHTA and CDR2 FQGNSA. Trimming stripped 3 bases from V and 0 bases from J, with 18 bases between. CDR3 length: 18 amino acids. The CDR3 reads CASSLGVAWASSGNTIYF. Written as DNA, the CDR3 is TGTGCCAGCAGCTTGGGAGTCGCGTGGGCGTCCTCTGGAAACACCATATATTTT.

The CDR3 DNA follows: TGTGCCAGCAGTAGCCAACTGGAGGGGGCCGATGGCTACACCTTC. Translation: CASSSQLEGADGYTF. The V call is TRBV7-6, the J call TRBJ1-2; 7 nucleotides align to TRBD1. Germline CDR1 is SGHVS and CDR2 is FNYEAQ. CDR3 size: 15 residues. V was clipped by 6 bases and J by 6 bases; unmatched bases: 13.

The V and J genes are TRBV11-2 and TRBJ2-1, with D unclear. The V and J ends lost 7 bases and 7 bases respectively, with 26 bases between them. The germline CDR1 and CDR2 sequences are SGHAT and FQNNGV. CDR3 length equals 17 residues. This chain's CDR3 is CASIPTVSGLLTNEQFF. CDR3 nucleotide sequence: TGTGCCAGCATTCCCACTGTCTCGGGCTTACTAACTAATGAGCAGTTCTTC.

V is TRBV6-5 and J is TRBJ1-1; D unresolved. The CDR3 length is 14 residues. Germline V gene sequence: CDR1 MNHEY, CDR2 SVGAGI. V gave up 0 bases and J gave up 4 bases, with 9 bases separating them. For the CDR3, the DNA is TGTGCCAGCAGTTACTCGAATCCCTTCACTGAAGCTTTCTTT. Its protein product is CASSYSNPFTEAFF.

This clone has just one count. This chain connects TRBV6-5 to TRBJ2-1; D not resolved. Trimming cost V 2 bases and J 4 bases, with 6 bases left between them. Germline values: CDR1 MNHEY, CDR2 SVGAGI. The CDR3 is made up of 13 amino acids. The chain's CDR3 is CASSYTGYNEQFF. The CDR3 nucleotides are TGTGCCAGCAGTTACACCGGTTACAATGAGCAGTTCTTC.

This clone has just one count. This chain joins TRBV27 and TRBJ1-1, with 7 bases identical to TRBD1. J gave up 3 bases and V 4 bases, and 5 bases lay outside the gene matches. Germline-derived CDR1 and CDR2 are MNHEY and SMNVEV (reference sequence). CDR3 length equals 14 residues. The CDR3 spells CASSYRGRDTEAFF. The DNA of the CDR3 is TGTGCCAGCAGTTATAGGGGGCGCGACACTGAAGCTTTCTTT.

The J gene is TRBJ2-3, the V gene TRBV18, with 7 positions matching TRBD2. Losses at the gene ends were 4 bases for V and 5 bases for J; bases not matched to a gene: 12. Germline CDR1 reads KGHSH; CDR2 reads LQKENI. The CDR3 is 16 amino acids. The CDR3 nucleotides read TGTGCCAGCTCACAGCGAGCGGGAAAAGATGTAGATACGCAGTATTTT. Encoded protein: CASSQRAGKDVDTQYF.

Only a few counts were recorded for this clone. CDR3 in amino acids: CASSRGEETQYF. CDR3 DNA sequence: TGTGCCAGTAGTCGGGGAGAAGAGACCCAGTACTTC. The gene calls are TRBV19 and TRBJ2-5; a weak D match, TRBD2 (5 bases). Germline values: CDR1 LNHDA, CDR2 SQIVND (reference sequence). V lost 5 bases, J lost 3 bases, and 7 bases lay in between. The CDR3 sequence is 12 residues long.

The genes are TRBV6-5 and TRBJ2-1, with TRBD2 identical over 14 bases. This CDR3 spans 13 amino acids. CDR1 is MNHEY and CDR2 is SVGAGI in the germline V gene. Germline trimming cut 5 bases from V and 14 bases from J; bases unmatched to any gene: 5. The CDR3: CASSPGLAGVKFF. The CDR3 coding sequence is TGTGCCAGCAGTCCGGGACTAGCGGGAGTAAAGTTCTTC.

The chain is built from TRBV30 and TRBJ2-7; 7 positions match TRBD1. This CDR3 has 14 amino acids. Germline V gene data show CDR1 as GTSNPN and CDR2 as SVGIG (reference sequence). Trimming at V came to 8 bases and at J to 5 bases, leaving 15 bases not matched to a gene. CDR3 DNA sequence: TGTGCCGGAGCCGGGACAGCTTTATTCCACGAGCAGTACTTC. It is translated as CAGAGTALFHEQYF.

The rearrangement links TRBV30 to TRBJ2-1, with 9 bases matching TRBD2. The trim removed 7 bases at V and 4 bases at J, leaving 8 bases unmatched. The germline V gene encodes CDR1 GTSNPN and CDR2 SVGIG (reference sequence). The CDR3 extends over 14 amino acids. The CDR3 here is CAYLTSGTYNEQFF. The DNA for the CDR3 is TGTGCCTACTTGACTAGCGGAACTTACAATGAGCAGTTCTTC.

The genes are TRBV19 and TRBJ2-4; D is ambiguous. V was cut by 5 bases and J by 6 bases, with 8 bases left in between. The V gene's germline CDR1 is LNHDA and CDR2 SQIVND (reference sequence). The CDR3 totals 12 residues. This CDR3 reads CASSPRPNIQYF. The CDR3 coding sequence is TGTGCCAGTAGTCCGCGTCCAAACATTCAGTACTTC.

The chain links TRBV5-8 to TRBJ1-2; D may be TRBD1 (6 bases). Germline V lookup: CDR1 SGHTS, CDR2 YDEGEE. V shed 4 bases and J shed 6 bases, with 10 bases lying between them. The CDR3 spans 12 residues. This CDR3 is CASSPYRDGYTF. As DNA, the CDR3 is TGTGCCAGCAGCCCCTACAGGGATGGCTACACCTTC. Looking up the rest from reference TRBV5-8 and TRBJ1-2 gives the full variable domain: EAGVTQSPTHLIKTRGQQATLRCSPISGHTSVYWYQQALGLGLQFLLWYDEGEERNRGNFPPRFSGRQFPNYSSELNVNALELEDSALYLCASSPYRDGYTFGSGTRLTVV.

This clone occurred once. The rearrangement joins TRBV10-3 to TRBJ1-2, with D unclear. V lost 0 bases and J lost 4, with 9 bases in between. Germline V CDR1 and CDR2: ENHRY, SYGVKD. The CDR3 covers 14 residues. The CDR3 loop reads CAISESGSSYGYTF. The CDR3 DNA follows: TGTGCCATCAGTGAGTCGGGGTCGTCCTATGGCTACACCTTC.

The chain combines TRBV2 with TRBJ1-5, with D tentatively TRBD1 (5 bases). The germline gives CDR1 SNHLY, CDR2 FYNNEI. The CDR3 has 12 residues. Trimming removed 8 bases at V and 0 bases at J, with 5 bases between. The CDR3 coding sequence is TGTGCCAGCGACAGTAGCAATCAGCCCCAGCATTTT. Residues: CASDSSNQPQHF. Supplemented by reference TRBV2 and TRBJ1-5, the full variable domain reads EPEVTQTPSHQVTQMGQEVILRCVPISNHLYFYWYRQILGQKVEFLVSFYNNEISEKSEIFDDQFSVERPDGSNFTLKIRSTKLEDSAMYFCASDSSNQPQHFGDGTRLSIL.

The genes are TRBV7-2 and TRBJ2-1; 9 bases are shared with TRBD2. V gave up 5 bases and J gave up 10 bases; unmatched junction bases: 9. This CDR3 has 14 amino acids. Germline V gives CDR1 SGHTA, CDR2 FQGNSA. The CDR3 protein is CASSPDSGRGEQFF. CDR3 nucleotides: TGTGCCAGCAGCCCCGATAGCGGGAGAGGGGAGCAGTTCTTC.

The chain employs TRBV5-1 and TRBJ2-1; TRBD1 aligns across 7 bases. This CDR3 has 14 residues. Per germline, CDR1 SGHRS and CDR2 YFSETQ. V shed 10 bases, J shed 1 base, and the junction held 8 bases outside the gene matches. The CDR3 sequence: CASRRTGSYNEQFF. Here the CDR3 DNA reads TGCGCCTCTCGACGGACAGGATCCTACAATGAGCAGTTCTTC. The full variable domain, its missing parts supplied by reference TRBV5-1 and TRBJ2-1, is KAGVTQTPRYLIKTRGQQVTLSCSPISGHRSVSWYQQTPGQGLQFLFEYFSETQRNKGNFPGRFSGRQFSNSRSEMNVSTLELGDSALYLCASRRTGSYNEQFFGPGTRLTVL.

The chain carries TRBV4-2 and TRBJ2-7, with TRBD2 identical over 11 bases. The trim removed 3 bases at V and 2 bases at J, leaving 3 bases unmatched. There are 15 residues in the CDR3. Germline V gene data show CDR1 as LGHNA and CDR2 as YNFKEQ. CDR3 loop: CASSQGLAETYEQYF. DNA for the CDR3: TGTGCCAGCAGCCAGGGACTAGCGGAGACCTACGAGCAGTACTTC.

In nucleotides, the CDR3 is TGTGCCAGCAGCCAAGATGCGGGGATAGGGTCACCCCTCCACTTT. Translating it yields CASSQDAGIGSPLHF. The V call is TRBV4-2, the J call TRBJ1-6; D not certain. The CDR3 is 15 residues long. Germline CDR1 LGHNA, CDR2 YNFKEQ. Trimming took 0 bases from V and 10 from J, leaving 13 bases between them.

This clone has only a few counts. The V gene is TRBV11-2, the J gene TRBJ1-6; no clear D. The V end lost 0 bases, the J end lost 9 bases, and 3 bases lay between the germline ends. Germline lookup yields CDR1 SGHAT and CDR2 FQNNGV. The CDR3 is made up of 12 amino acids. The CDR3 DNA sequence: TGTGCCAGCAGCTTAGATGCTTCACCCCTCCACTTT. It encodes CASSLDASPLHF.

This chain joins TRBV21-1 and TRBJ2-7; TRBD2 is taken as the D call from the table, unchecked against the DNA. TRBV21-1 is given as a pseudogene. The CDR3 contains 17 residues. Written as DNA, the CDR3 is TGTGCCAGCAGCAAAGCGGGGATAGCTAGCGGTCCCTACGAGCAGTACTTC. Encoded protein: CASSKAGIASGPYEQYF.

This clone appeared once. The chain recombines TRBV6-5 with TRBJ2-1; tentative D call: TRBD2 (5 bases). The CDR3 covers 14 residues. CDR1 and CDR2 from the germline V gene are MNHEY and SVGAGI. Here the CDR3 reads CAVTSEGSYNEQFF. The CDR3 DNA reads TGTGCGGTGACGTCCGAGGGCTCCTACAATGAGCAGTTCTTC.

The chain employs TRBV5-1 and TRBJ2-5; D call uncertain. The CDR3 is 13 residues long. The ends were cut back, 0 bases at V and 4 bases at J, with 7 bases in the middle. Germline CDR1 reads SGHRS; CDR2 reads YFSETQ. CDR3 sequence (DNA): TGCGCCAGCAGCTTGGACGGAAGAGAGACCCAGTACTTC. Translating gives CASSLDGRETQYF.

This clone was found a few times. This chain joins TRBV27 and TRBJ2-1, with TRBD2 matching over 12 bases. The length of the CDR3 is 17 residues. Germline assignment: CDR1 MNHEY and CDR2 SMNVEV (reference sequence). V lost 5 bases to trimming and J lost 4 bases; unmatched junction nucleotides: 9. CDR3 nucleotide sequence: TGTGCCAGCAGTACTCGCGGGACTAGCGGGCCTTACAATGAGCAGTTCTTC. Its translation is CASSTRGTSGPYNEQFF.

This chain joins TRBV29-1 and TRBJ1-1; tentative D call: TRBD1 (6 bases). V was trimmed by 1 base and J by 10 bases, leaving 7 bases between them. Germline CDR1 and CDR2: SQVTM and ANQGSEA. The CDR3 runs to 10 residues. CDR3 nucleotides: TGCAGCGTTGAAGGCAGGGGAGCTTTCTTT. This translates into CSVEGRGAFF. The whole variable domain, filled in from reference TRBV29-1 and TRBJ1-1, reads SAVISQKPSRDICQRGTSLTIQCQVDSQVTMMFWYRQQPGQSLTLIATANQGSEATYESGFVIDKFPISRPNLTFSTLTVSNMSPEDSSIYLCSVEGRGAFFGQGTRLTVV.

The chain employs TRBV5-6 and TRBJ2-7, with unresolved D. The CDR3 sequence is 12 residues long. V shed 2 bases and J shed 6 bases, with 9 bases lying between them. The germline CDR1 and CDR2 sequences are SGHDT and YYEEEE. CDR3 sequence (DNA): TGTGCCAGCAGCTTAGGAAGTCGCGAGCAGTACTTC. Protein: CASSLGSREQYF. The entire variable domain, with the rest obtained from reference TRBV5-6 and TRBJ2-7, is as follows: DAGVTQSPTHLIKTRGQQVTLRCSPKSGHDTVSWYQQALGQGPQFIFQYYEEEERQRGNFPDRFSGHQFPNYSSELNVNALLLGDSALYLCASSLGSREQYFGPGTRLTVT.

This chain uses TRBV15 with TRBJ1-2; D gene uncertain. The ends were cut back, 0 bases at V and 4 bases at J, with 6 bases in the middle. Germline CDR1 is LNHNV and CDR2 is YYDKDF (reference sequence). The CDR3 consists of 13 residues. The CDR3 loop is CATSRDPGYGYTF. Here the CDR3 DNA reads TGTGCCACCAGCAGAGATCCAGGCTATGGCTACACCTTC.

The V call is TRBV18, the J call TRBJ2-3; D uncertain. The CDR3 contains 13 residues. Germline CDR1 KGHSH, CDR2 LQKENI. The V gene lost 0 bases and the J gene lost 2 bases, with 3 bases spanning the gap. CDR3 coding DNA: TGTGCCAGCTCACCACCCAACACAGATACGCAGTATTTT. The encoded protein is CASSPPNTDTQYF. Full variable domain (outside the CDR3, taken from reference TRBV18 and TRBJ2-3): NAGVMQNPRHLVRRRGQEARLRCSPMKGHSHVYWYRQLPEEGLKFMVYLQKENIIDESGMPKERFSAEFPKEGPSILRIQQVVRGDSAAYFCASSPPNTDTQYFGPGTRLTVL.

The chain's CDR3 is CASGWGLAASTDTQYF. The CDR3 bases are TGTGCTAGTGGTTGGGGACTAGCAGCTAGCACAGATACGCAGTATTTT. The chain uses TRBV12-5 and TRBJ2-3, with 9 positions matching TRBD2. Germline V CDR1 and CDR2: LGHNT, FRNRAP. This CDR3 contains 16 residues. V was pared by 4 bases and J by 0 bases, with 5 bases of the junction left unmatched.

The chain recombines TRBV11-3 with TRBJ2-1; 9 positions match TRBD2. This CDR3 has 15 amino acids. The V and J ends lost 3 bases and 8 bases, in that order; junction bases with no gene match: 8. Per germline, CDR1 SGHNT and CDR2 YENEEA. The CDR3 region is CASSFGLAGADEQFF. CDR3 DNA: TGTGCCAGCAGCTTTGGATTAGCGGGAGCGGATGAGCAGTTCTTC. The variable domain in full, completed from reference TRBV11-3 and TRBJ2-1, reads EAGVVQSPRYKIIEKKQPVAFWCNPISGHNTLYWYLQNLGQGPELLIRYENEEAVDDSQLPKDRFSAERLKGVDSTLKIQPAELGDSAVYLCASSFGLAGADEQFFGPGTRLTVL.

This CDR3 reads CAISQGARQGGYTF. CDR3 DNA sequence: TGTGCCATCAGCCAGGGGGCGCGACAGGGTGGCTACACCTTC. The chain uses TRBV10-3 and TRBJ1-2; TRBD1 matches at 8 bases. The trim removed 6 bases at V and 7 bases at J, leaving 10 bases unmatched. CDR3 length: 14 amino acids. Germline V gene lookup returns CDR1 ENHRY and CDR2 SYGVKD.